This T cell receptor (beta chain) was documented in a study of identical twins (dated by TCRdb to about 2016). Regarding the complete study: To test whether fetal clonotypes persist, this study deep-sequenced TCR alpha and beta repertoires from monozygotic twins, from unrelated adults of various ages, and from cord blood. To rule out contamination, the twin experiments were replicated at different times with different library preparation protocols.

What the authors observed across the whole study: Invariant T cells such as MAIT and iNKT could partly confound zero-insertion analyses, although diverse VJ usage argued against such confounding for most clonotypes. Conclusions relied on cross-sectional statistical analysis, since the same donors could not be followed over many years. Excess twin sharing in beta out-of-frame sequences was weaker because fewer shared sequences lowered the signal-to-noise ratio. Fewer insertions were carried by abundant cord blood beta clonotypes, a similar but weaker trend appeared in young adult naive repertoires, and no such trend appeared in memory repertoires. Compared with coincidental sharing between unrelated individuals, out-of-frame TCR alpha sequences shared between twins showed an excess of sequences with low generation probability. Out-of-frame TCR alpha sharing in monozygotic twins was systematically underestimated by recombination models, whereas sharing between unrelated individuals was in agreement with the recombination models.

The germline V gene sets CDR1 to SQVTM and CDR2 to ANQGSEA. V is pared back by 3 bases and J by 5 bases, with 12 bases lying between the germline termini. The CDR3 contains 13 residues, cysteine and phenylalanine counted. Here the CDR3 DNA is all that survives: 39 bases in frame from base 1. Regarding this clonotype: No cognate antigen has been identified for it. Base quality data are lacking; no much larger clone is found one base away.

To prepare the library, 5' RACE was applied. Sequencer: Illumina HiSeq 2000. Template switching added a universal primer binding site, and the final cDNA carried a unique molecular identifier that allowed TCR cDNA molecules to be counted accurately. First-strand cDNA for TCR alpha and beta chains was synthesized from specific primers in the conserved constant-segment region. To control for contamination, each cDNA library was double barcoded with a SMART-Mk sample barcode plus Illumina barcodes. Two successive PCR steps introduced TruSeq adapter sequences along with Illumina sample barcodes. TCR alpha and beta cDNA libraries were sequenced on the Illumina HiSeq platform with custom primers. Per the original workflow: MiGEC processed the raw reads to extract unique molecular identifiers, while MiXCR was used to determine the CDR3 positions. For each individual, recombination models were inferred using an EM algorithm with the repgenHMM and IGoR tools. Shared clonotypes were analyzed with the tcR package in R, and sharing was normalized by the product of cloneset sizes. Out-of-frame nonproductive sequences were analyzed to study raw recombination free of thymic and clonal selection effects. TCRdb ran its own pipeline on the public reads, namely fastp trimming at Q25 and MiXCR clone calling, and kept in-frame beta chains. For every CDR3 protein sequence, its rows merge into one entry that carries the most common genes and DNA. TCRdb, not the authors, supplied the V and J calls. Across this sample there are approximately 550,000 distinct CDR3 sequences, with about 20% seen only once. The top ten hold approximately 0.52% of the sample.

Only healthy Caucasian donors were included. Three pairs of female monozygotic twins, all aged 18 to 29 years, were included in the twin cohort. Positive isolation kits from Invitrogen were used to isolate the CD4+ and CD8+ T cell populations. These sequences were also reported in another study, on yellow fever vaccine responses in identical twins. The second paper further reports: According to the authors, the vaccine-induced T cell response in identical twins seemed to be partly convergent and partly specific to each individual. In the study, vaccine-responding T cell clones were precisely tracked in identical twins.

The chain is assembled from TRBV29-1 and TRBJ2-3; a tentative D call is TRBD2 (5 bases match). The receptor's source is a woman aged 18 to 35 in good health. The source material was CD4+ T cells sorted from blood. The CDR3: CSVESGFQDTQYF. Here is the DNA: TGCAGCGTTGAGTCGGGGTTCCAAGATACGCAGTATTTT.